This T cell receptor beta chain was sequenced during a study of blood T cell repertoires in COVID-19. Study-level background: Collection of acute and convalescent COVID-19 samples took place in the United States, Italy and Spain. PBMCs, B-cell-depleted T cells, or T cells were the source of the cDNA or gDNA that made up the material.

In the original analysis: Nucleated cell number was recorded as an estimate derived from reference gene primer amplification. Some clones are missing from TCRdb's copy, which holds only in-frame ones; the method was immunoSEQ multiplex PCR. The V and J calls and clone size are taken from that table; D and trimming were inferred from the DNA. The sample shows approximately 70,000 clones, 82% of them seen only once. In germline, CDR1 is SGHRS, CDR2 YFSETQ. V was clipped by 6 bases and J by 12 bases, with 18 bases between them. The CDR3 has 12 residues. Sequenced material: peripheral blood. This TCR was recovered from a human donor in a cohort sampled during active COVID-19. The J gene is TRBJ1-1, the V gene TRBV5-1; TRBD1 might be the D (5 bases). The CDR3 reads CASINYAGLTFF. CDR3 coding DNA: TGCGCCAGCATCAATTACGCAGGGCTGACTTTCTTT. Drawing the rest from reference TRBV5-1 and TRBJ1-1, the complete variable domain is KAGVTQTPRYLIKTRGQQVTLSCSPISGHRSVSWYQQTPGQGLQFLFEYFSETQRNKGNFPGRFSGRQFSNSRSEMNVSTLELGDSALYLCASINYAGLTFFGQGTRLTVV.